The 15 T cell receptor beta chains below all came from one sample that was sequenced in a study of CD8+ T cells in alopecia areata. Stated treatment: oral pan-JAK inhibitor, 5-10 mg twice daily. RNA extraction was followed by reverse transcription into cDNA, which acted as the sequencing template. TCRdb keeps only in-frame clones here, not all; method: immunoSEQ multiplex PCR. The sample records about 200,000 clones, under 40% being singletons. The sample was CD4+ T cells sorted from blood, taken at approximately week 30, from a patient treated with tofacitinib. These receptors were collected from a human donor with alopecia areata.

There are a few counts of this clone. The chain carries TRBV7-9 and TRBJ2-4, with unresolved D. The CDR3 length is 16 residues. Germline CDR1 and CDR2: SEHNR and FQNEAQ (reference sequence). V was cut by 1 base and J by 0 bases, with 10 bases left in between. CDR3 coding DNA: TGTGCCAGCAGCTTAGAGGAGAAACTAGCCAAAAACATTCAGTACTTC. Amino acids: CASSLEEKLAKNIQYF.

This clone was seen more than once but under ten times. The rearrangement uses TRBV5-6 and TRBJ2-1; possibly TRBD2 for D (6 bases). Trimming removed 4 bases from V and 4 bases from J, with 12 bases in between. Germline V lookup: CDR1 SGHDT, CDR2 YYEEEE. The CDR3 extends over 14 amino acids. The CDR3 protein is CASSLRDLYNEQFF. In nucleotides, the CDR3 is TGTGCCAGCAGCCTCCGGGACTTATACAATGAGCAGTTCTTC.

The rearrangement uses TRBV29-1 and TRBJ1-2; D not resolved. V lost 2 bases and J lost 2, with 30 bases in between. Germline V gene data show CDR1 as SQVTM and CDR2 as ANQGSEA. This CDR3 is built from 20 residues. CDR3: CSVELAYSLGQPVLNYGYTF. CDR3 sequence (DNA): TGCAGCGTTGAACTAGCTTATTCTCTGGGCCAGCCAGTCCTCAACTATGGCTACACCTTC.

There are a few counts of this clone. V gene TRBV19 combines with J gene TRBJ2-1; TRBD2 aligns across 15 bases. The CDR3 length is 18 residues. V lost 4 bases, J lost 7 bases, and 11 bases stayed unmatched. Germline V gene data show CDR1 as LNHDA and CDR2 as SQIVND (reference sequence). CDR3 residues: CASSTGLAGGPSRNEQFF. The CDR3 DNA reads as TGTGCCAGTAGTACAGGACTAGCGGGAGGGCCTTCGAGAAATGAGCAGTTCTTC.

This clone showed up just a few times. The CDR3 reads CSVVPFPIQGGGYTF. The CDR3 region has the DNA TGCAGCGTTGTACCTTTTCCTATACAGGGAGGTGGCTACACCTTC. V gene TRBV29-1 combines with J gene TRBJ1-2, with TRBD1 as a possible D gene (6 bases). The CDR3 is made up of 15 amino acids. Trimming cost V 4 bases and J 7 bases, with 22 bases left between them. CDR1 and CDR2 from the germline V gene are SQVTM and ANQGSEA.

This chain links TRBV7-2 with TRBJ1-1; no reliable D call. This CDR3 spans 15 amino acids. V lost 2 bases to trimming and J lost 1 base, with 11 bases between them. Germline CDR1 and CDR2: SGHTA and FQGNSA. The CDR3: CASSLHGMENTEAFF. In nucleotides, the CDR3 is TGTGCCAGCAGCTTACATGGTATGGAGAACACTGAAGCTTTCTTT.

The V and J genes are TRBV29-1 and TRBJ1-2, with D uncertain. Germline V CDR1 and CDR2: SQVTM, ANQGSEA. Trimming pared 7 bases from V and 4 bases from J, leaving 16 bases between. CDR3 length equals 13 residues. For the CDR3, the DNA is TGCAGCGCGCTTCCCCGGGATCTCTATGGCTACACCTTC. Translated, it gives CSALPRDLYGYTF.

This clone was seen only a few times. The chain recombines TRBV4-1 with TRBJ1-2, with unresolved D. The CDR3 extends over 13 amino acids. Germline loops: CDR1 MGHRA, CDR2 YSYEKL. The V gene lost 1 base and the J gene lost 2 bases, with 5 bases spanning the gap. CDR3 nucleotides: TGCGCCAGCAGCCAAGCTCTAAACTATGGCTACACCTTC. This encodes CASSQALNYGYTF.

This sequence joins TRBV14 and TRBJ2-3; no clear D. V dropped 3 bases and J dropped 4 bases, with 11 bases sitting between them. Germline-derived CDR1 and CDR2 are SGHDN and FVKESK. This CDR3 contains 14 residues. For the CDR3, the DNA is TGTGCCAGCAGCCAGACCCTACTGGCAGATACGCAGTATTTT. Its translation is CASSQTLLADTQYF.

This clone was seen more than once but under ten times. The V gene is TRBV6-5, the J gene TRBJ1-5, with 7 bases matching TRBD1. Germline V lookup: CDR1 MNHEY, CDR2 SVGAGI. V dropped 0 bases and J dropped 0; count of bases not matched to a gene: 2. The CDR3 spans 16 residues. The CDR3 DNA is TGTGCCAGCAGTTACTCATACAGGGGTAGCAATCAGCCCCAGCATTTT. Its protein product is CASSYSYRGSNQPQHF.

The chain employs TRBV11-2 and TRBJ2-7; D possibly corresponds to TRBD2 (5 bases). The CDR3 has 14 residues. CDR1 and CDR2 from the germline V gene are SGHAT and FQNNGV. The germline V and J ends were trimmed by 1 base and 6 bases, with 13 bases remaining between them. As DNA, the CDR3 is TGTGCCAGCAGCTTAGTCCCGGGGTTGGGCGAGCAGTACTTC. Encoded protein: CASSLVPGLGEQYF.

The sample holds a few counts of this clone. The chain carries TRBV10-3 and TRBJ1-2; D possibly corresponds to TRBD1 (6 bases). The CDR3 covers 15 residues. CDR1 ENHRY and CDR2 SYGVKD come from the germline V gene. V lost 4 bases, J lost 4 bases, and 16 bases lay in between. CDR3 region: CAISGSSDRSYGYTF. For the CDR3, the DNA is TGTGCCATCAGTGGCTCTTCTGACAGGAGCTATGGCTACACCTTC.

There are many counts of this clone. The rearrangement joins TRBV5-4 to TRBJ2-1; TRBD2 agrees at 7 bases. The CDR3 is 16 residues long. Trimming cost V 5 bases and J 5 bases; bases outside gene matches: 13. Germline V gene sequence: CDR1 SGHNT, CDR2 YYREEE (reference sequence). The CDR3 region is CASSKPGLTTNNEQFF. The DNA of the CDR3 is TGTGCCAGCAGTAAACCGGGACTAACTACTAACAATGAGCAGTTCTTC.

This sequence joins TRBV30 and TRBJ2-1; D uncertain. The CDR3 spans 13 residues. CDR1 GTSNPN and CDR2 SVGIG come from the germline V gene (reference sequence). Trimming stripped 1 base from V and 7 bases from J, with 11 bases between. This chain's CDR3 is CAWSEGGPNEQFF. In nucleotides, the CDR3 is TGTGCCTGGAGTGAGGGTGGGCCGAATGAGCAGTTCTTC. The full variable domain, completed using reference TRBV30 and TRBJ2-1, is SQTIHQWPATLVQPVGSPLSLECTVEGTSNPNLYWYRQAAGRGLQLLFYSVGIGQISSEVPQNLSASRPQDRQFILSSKKLLLSDSGFYLCAWSEGGPNEQFFGPGTRLTVL.

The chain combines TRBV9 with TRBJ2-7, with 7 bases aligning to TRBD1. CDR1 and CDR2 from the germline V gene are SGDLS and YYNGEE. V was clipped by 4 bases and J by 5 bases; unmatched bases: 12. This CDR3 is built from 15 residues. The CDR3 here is CASSQSATGYHEQYF. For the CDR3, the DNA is TGTGCCAGCAGCCAATCCGCGACAGGGTATCACGAGCAGTACTTC.